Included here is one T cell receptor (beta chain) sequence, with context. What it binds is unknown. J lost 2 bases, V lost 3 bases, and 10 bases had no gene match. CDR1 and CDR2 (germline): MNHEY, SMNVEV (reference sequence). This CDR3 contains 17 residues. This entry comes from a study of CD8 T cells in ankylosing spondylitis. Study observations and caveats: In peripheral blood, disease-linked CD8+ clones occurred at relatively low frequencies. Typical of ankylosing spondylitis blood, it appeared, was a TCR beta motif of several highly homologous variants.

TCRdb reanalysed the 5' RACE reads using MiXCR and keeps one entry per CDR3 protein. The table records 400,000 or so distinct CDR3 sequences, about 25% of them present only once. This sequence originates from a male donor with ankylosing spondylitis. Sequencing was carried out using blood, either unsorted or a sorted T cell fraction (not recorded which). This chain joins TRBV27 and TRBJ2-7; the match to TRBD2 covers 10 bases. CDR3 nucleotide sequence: TGTGCCAGCAGTTTTCCCCCGACTAGCGGGTCCCCCTACGAGCAGTACTTC. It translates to CASSFPPTSGSPYEQYF.